One and the same sample provided the 18 T cell receptor beta chains below, sequenced in a study of identical twins (dated by TCRdb to about 2016). Preparation of the library involved 5' RACE. Sequencer: Illumina HiSeq 2000. TCRdb applied fastp at Q25 and MiXCR to the public reads, then kept only in-frame beta chains. For every CDR3 protein sequence, its rows merge into one entry that carries the most common genes and DNA. A total of roughly 720,000 distinct CDR3 sequences appear in this sample, 15% to 20% of them only once. The ten top clones hold 10% to 15% of the sample. This sample also belongs to another study, concerning T cells expressing NK-cell markers.

Input material: PBMCs. These receptors were obtained from a woman under 30 in good health.

This clonotype was counted a few times. The chain has TRBV6-5 and TRBJ2-7, with D possibly being TRBD1 (6 bases). Trimming cost V 0 bases and J 2 bases, with 11 bases left between them. CDR1 and CDR2 (germline): MNHEY, SVGAGI. This CDR3 has 15 residues. CDR3 residues: CASSYSSGATYEQYF. CDR3 nucleotide sequence: TGTGCCAGCAGTTACTCTTCAGGGGCCACCTACGAGCAGTACTTC.

The chain recombines TRBV3-1 with TRBJ1-1; D is unresolved. The CDR3 has 13 amino acids. Per germline, CDR1 LGHDT and CDR2 YNNKEL (reference sequence). Between the trimmed V and J ends, which lost 3 bases and 8 bases, there was a span of 13 bases. The CDR3 DNA reads TGTGCCAGCAGCCACACCCCTCTCTCAGAAGCTTTCTTT. Protein: CASSHTPLSEAFF. Together with reference TRBV3-1 and TRBJ1-1, the CDR3 gives the full variable domain: DTAVSQTPKYLVTQMGNDKSIKCEQNLGHDTMYWYKQDSKKFLKIMFSYNNKELIINETVPNRFSPKSPDKAHLNLHINSLELGDSAVYFCASSHTPLSEAFFGQGTRLTVV.

V gene TRBV6-2 or TRBV6-3 combines with J gene TRBJ2-7; no clear D gene. CDR3 size: 13 residues. Germline-derived CDR1 and CDR2 are MNHEY and SVGEGT. With 5 bases removed from V and 4 bases from J, the gap between germline ends came to 12 bases. CDR3 coding DNA: TGTGCCAGCAGTCTTATGACCGGGTACGAGCAGTACTTC. Its protein product is CASSLMTGYEQYF.

This clonotype appeared a few times. The chain is built from TRBV7-2 and TRBJ2-7; D is perhaps TRBD2 (6 bases). This CDR3 has 15 amino acids. Germline CDR1 and CDR2: SGHTA and FQGNSA. The ends were cut back, 5 bases at V and 4 bases at J, with 18 bases in the middle. CDR3 sequence (DNA): TGTGCCAGCAGCGTCCTCGGGGGTCGAGTTTACGAGCAGTACTTC. Protein sequence: CASSVLGGRVYEQYF.

This clonotype was observed a few times. This chain connects TRBV18 to TRBJ2-7, with 7 bases that match TRBD1. CDR1 is KGHSH and CDR2 is LQKENI in the germline V gene. V shed 2 bases and J 2 bases; nucleotides not matched to a gene: 6. This CDR3 is built from 15 residues. The CDR3 sequence is CASSPGQGEPYEQYF. The CDR3, as DNA: TGTGCCAGCTCACCAGGTCAGGGGGAGCCCTACGAGCAGTACTTC.

This clonotype showed up many times. The chain couples TRBV9 to TRBJ1-1; D not certain. Germline lookup yields CDR1 SGDLS and CDR2 YYNGEE. The V end lost 6 bases, the J end lost 4 bases, and 13 bases lay between the germline ends. The CDR3 is 13 residues long. DNA for the CDR3: TGTGCCAGCAAACCACAAAGAGCCACTGAAGCTTTCTTT. Amino acid sequence: CASKPQRATEAFF.

The table lists this clonotype with many counts. The chain carries TRBV12-3 or TRBV12-4 and TRBJ2-1; no firm D call. This CDR3 has 17 amino acids. The V gene lost 3 bases and the J gene lost 0 bases, with 15 bases spanning the gap. The CDR3 DNA follows: TGTGCCAGCAGTTTTGGTAGCCCAAGAAGCTCCTACAATGAGCAGTTCTTC. It translates to CASSFGSPRSSYNEQFF.

The chain carries TRBV10-3 and TRBJ1-2, with D possibly matching TRBD1 (6 bases). V gave up 0 bases and J gave up 4 bases, with 15 bases separating them. CDR1 ENHRY and CDR2 SYGVKD come from the germline V gene. This CDR3 spans 16 amino acids. The CDR3 DNA reads as TGTGCCATCAGTGAGTCATTAACGGGGGGCTTCTATGGCTACACCTTC. Its translation: CAISESLTGGFYGYTF.

The chain carries TRBV27 and TRBJ2-2; D remains unclear. The CDR3 runs to 14 residues. V was shortened by 6 bases and J by 6 bases, with 14 bases between the two germline ends. Per the germline V gene, CDR1 is MNHEY and CDR2 is SMNVEV (reference sequence). CDR3 in DNA: TGTGCCAGCAGACTCTTTAAAGGACCCGGGGAGCTGTTTTTT. Its protein is CASRLFKGPGELFF.

This clonotype has only a few counts. The J gene is TRBJ2-7, the V gene TRBV7-8; 8 bases are shared with TRBD1. Germline assignment: CDR1 SGHVS and CDR2 FQNEAQ. The CDR3 totals 12 residues. Trimming took 4 bases from V and 10 from J; bases not matched to a gene: 6. CDR3 DNA: TGTGCCAGCAGCTACGACAGGGGCAGCCAGTACTTC. Its translation is CASSYDRGSQYF.

The CDR3 loop reads CASSEIVRERNIQYF. CDR3 nucleotides: TGTGCCAGCAGTGAAATCGTCAGGGAAAGAAACATTCAGTACTTC. The chain employs TRBV6-1 and TRBJ2-4, with TRBD1 as a possible D gene (5 bases). Germline loops: CDR1 MNHNS, CDR2 SASEGT. Trimming pared 2 bases from V and 6 bases from J, leaving 14 bases between. This CDR3 has 15 residues.

The chain has TRBV2 and TRBJ2-5; D remains unclear. From germline, CDR1 is SNHLY and CDR2 FYNNEI. CDR3 length: 11 residues. V gave up 6 bases and J gave up 4 bases, with 6 bases separating them. The CDR3 loop reads CASRGIETQYF. The CDR3 DNA is TGTGCCAGCAGGGGGATAGAGACCCAGTACTTC.

This clonotype was found once. The CDR3 DNA reads as TGCGCCAGCAGCTTGGAGGGACCGAGTTTCTACGAGCAGTACTTC. Protein: CASSLEGPSFYEQYF. The chain links TRBV5-1 to TRBJ2-7; D is possibly TRBD1 or TRBD2 (5 bases each). Looked up from germline, CDR1 is SGHRS and CDR2 is YFSETQ. This CDR3 has 15 amino acids. Trimming shortened V by 0 bases and J by 3 bases, and 13 bases separated the two germline ends. The whole variable domain, filled in from reference TRBV5-1 and TRBJ2-7, reads KAGVTQTPRYLIKTRGQQVTLSCSPISGHRSVSWYQQTPGQGLQFLFEYFSETQRNKGNFPGRFSGRQFSNSRSEMNVSTLELGDSALYLCASSLEGPSFYEQYFGPGTRLTVT.

The chain joins TRBV7-2 to TRBJ2-4, with a weak D call TRBD1 (5 bases). Trimming left V 1 base short and J 1 base short, with 11 bases between. The CDR3 has 16 residues. The germline CDR1 and CDR2 sequences are SGHTA and FQGNSA. CDR3 sequence reads: CASSLVPGLAKNIQYF. CDR3 in DNA: TGTGCCAGCAGCTTAGTACCAGGGTTGGCCAAAAACATTCAGTACTTC.

This chain links TRBV9 with TRBJ2-7; D possibly corresponds to TRBD2 (6 bases). CDR1 is SGDLS and CDR2 is YYNGEE in the germline V gene. The V end was cut by 1 base, the J end by 2 bases, with 13 bases between. The CDR3 is 15 residues long. CDR3 region: CASSVLGDLPYEQYF. Here the CDR3 DNA reads TGTGCCAGCAGCGTATTGGGGGACTTGCCCTACGAGCAGTACTTC. The full variable domain, in which reference TRBV9 and TRBJ2-7 provide the parts outside the CDR3, is DSGVTQTPKHLITATGQRVTLRCSPRSGDLSVYWYQQSLDQGLQFLIQYYNGEERAKGNILERFSAQQFPDLHSELNLSSLELGDSALYFCASSVLGDLPYEQYFGPGTRLTVT.

V gene TRBV9 combines with J gene TRBJ2-1, with D possibly TRBD2 on 6 matching bases. This CDR3 is built from 16 residues. Trimming pared 0 bases from V and 0 bases from J, leaving 10 bases between. The germline CDR1 and CDR2 sequences are SGDLS and YYNGEE. The CDR3 protein is CASSVGAGSSYNEQFF. CDR3 coding DNA: TGTGCCAGCAGCGTAGGCGCGGGAAGCTCCTACAATGAGCAGTTCTTC.

The chain couples TRBV2 to TRBJ2-7, with D uncertain. Germline V gene sequence: CDR1 SNHLY, CDR2 FYNNEI. V was trimmed by 3 bases and J by 0 bases, leaving 12 bases between them. The CDR3 spans 15 residues. The CDR3 sequence is CASSDYSPSSYEQYF. The CDR3 coding sequence is TGTGCCAGCAGTGATTACAGCCCCAGCTCCTACGAGCAGTACTTC.

This clonotype was counted between two and nine times. V usage is TRBV5-1 and J usage is TRBJ1-2, with 7 bases identical to TRBD1. Germline V gives CDR1 SGHRS, CDR2 YFSETQ. The CDR3 contains 14 residues. The V gene end was trimmed by 4 bases and the J gene end by 3 bases; junction bases not matched to a gene: 6. CDR3 DNA sequence: TGCGCCAGCAGCGTGCGACAGGGAGACTATGGCTACACCTTC. As protein: CASSVRQGDYGYTF.